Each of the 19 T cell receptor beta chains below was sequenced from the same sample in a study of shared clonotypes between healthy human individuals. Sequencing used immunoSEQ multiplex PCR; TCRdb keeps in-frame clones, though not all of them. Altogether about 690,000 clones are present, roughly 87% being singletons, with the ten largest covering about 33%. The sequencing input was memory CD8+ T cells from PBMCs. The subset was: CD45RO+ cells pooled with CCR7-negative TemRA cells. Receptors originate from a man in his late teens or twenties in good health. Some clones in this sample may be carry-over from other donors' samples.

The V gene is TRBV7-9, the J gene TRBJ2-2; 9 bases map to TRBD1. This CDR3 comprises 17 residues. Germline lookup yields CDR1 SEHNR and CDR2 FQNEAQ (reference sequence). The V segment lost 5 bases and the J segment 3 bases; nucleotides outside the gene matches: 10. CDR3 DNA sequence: TGTGCCAGCAGCCTACCCCGGGACAGGGTCTACACCGGGGAGCTGTTTTTT. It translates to CASSLPRDRVYTGELFF.

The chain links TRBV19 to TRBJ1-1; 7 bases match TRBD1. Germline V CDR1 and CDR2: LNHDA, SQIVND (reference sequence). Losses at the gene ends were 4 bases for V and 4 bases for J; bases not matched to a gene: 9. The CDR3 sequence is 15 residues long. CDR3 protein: CASSTRQGPSTEAFF. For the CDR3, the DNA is TGTGCCAGTAGTACTAGACAGGGCCCCAGCACTGAAGCTTTCTTT.

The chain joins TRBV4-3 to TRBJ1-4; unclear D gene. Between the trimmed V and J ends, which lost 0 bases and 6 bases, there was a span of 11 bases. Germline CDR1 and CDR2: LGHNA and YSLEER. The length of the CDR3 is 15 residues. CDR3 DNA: TGCGCCAGCAGCCAAGATGCGGAGGAGGATGAAAAACTGTTTTTT. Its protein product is CASSQDAEEDEKLFF.

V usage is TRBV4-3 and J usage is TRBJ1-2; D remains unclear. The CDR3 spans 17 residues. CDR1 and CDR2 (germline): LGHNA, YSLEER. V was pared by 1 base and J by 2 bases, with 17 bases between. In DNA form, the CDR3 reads TGCGCCAGCAGCCAAGGGTCGGAAGGCTGGTCGAACTATGGCTACACCTTC. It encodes CASSQGSEGWSNYGYTF.

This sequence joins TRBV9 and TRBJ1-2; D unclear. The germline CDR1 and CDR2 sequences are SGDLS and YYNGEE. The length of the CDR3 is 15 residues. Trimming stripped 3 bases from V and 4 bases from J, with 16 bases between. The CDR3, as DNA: TGTGCCAGCAGCGCCGGAGGTGGGGAAATCTATGGCTACACCTTC. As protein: CASSAGGGEIYGYTF.

The CDR3 reads CASSLERGNTEAFF. The CDR3 coding sequence is TGCGCCAGCAGCTTGGAACGGGGGAACACTGAAGCTTTCTTT. The chain carries TRBV5-1 and TRBJ1-1; the D is unclear. This CDR3 is built from 14 residues. Trimming stripped 0 bases from V and 1 base from J, with 7 bases between. CDR1 and CDR2 (germline): SGHRS, YFSETQ. The full variable domain, completed using reference TRBV5-1 and TRBJ1-1, is KAGVTQTPRYLIKTRGQQVTLSCSPISGHRSVSWYQQTPGQGLQFLFEYFSETQRNKGNFPGRFSGRQFSNSRSEMNVSTLELGDSALYLCASSLERGNTEAFFGQGTRLTVV.

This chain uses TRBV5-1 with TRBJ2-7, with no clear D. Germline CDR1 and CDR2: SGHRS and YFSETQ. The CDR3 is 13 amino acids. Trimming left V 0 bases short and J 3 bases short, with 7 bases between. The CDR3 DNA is TGCGCCAGCAGCTTGGACAGACTCTACGAGCAGTACTTC. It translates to CASSLDRLYEQYF.

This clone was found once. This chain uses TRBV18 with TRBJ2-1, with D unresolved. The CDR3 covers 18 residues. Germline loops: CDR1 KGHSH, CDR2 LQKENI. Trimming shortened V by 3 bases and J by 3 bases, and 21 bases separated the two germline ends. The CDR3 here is CASSPPTVGFSLYNEQFF. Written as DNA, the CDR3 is TGTGCCAGCTCACCCCCGACGGTGGGGTTCTCCCTCTACAATGAGCAGTTCTTC.

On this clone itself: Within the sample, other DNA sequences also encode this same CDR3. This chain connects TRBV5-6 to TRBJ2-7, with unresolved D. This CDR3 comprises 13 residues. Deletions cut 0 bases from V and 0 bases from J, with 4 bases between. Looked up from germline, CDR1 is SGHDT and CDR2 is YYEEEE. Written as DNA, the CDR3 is TGTGCCAGCAGCTTGGGCAGCTCCTACGAGCAGTACTTC. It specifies CASSLGSSYEQYF.

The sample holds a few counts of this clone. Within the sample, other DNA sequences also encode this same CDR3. As DNA, the CDR3 is TGTGCCAGCAGCTTGAGTAATGAGCAGTTCTTC. This sequence encodes CASSLSNEQFF. V gene TRBV7-9 combines with J gene TRBJ2-1; D is unclear. CDR1 is SEHNR and CDR2 is FQNEAQ in the germline V gene (reference sequence). This CDR3 has 11 amino acids. Trimming left V 3 bases short and J 7 bases short, with 4 bases between.

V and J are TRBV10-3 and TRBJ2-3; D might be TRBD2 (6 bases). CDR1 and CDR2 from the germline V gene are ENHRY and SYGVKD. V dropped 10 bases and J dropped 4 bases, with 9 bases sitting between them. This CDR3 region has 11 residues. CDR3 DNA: TGTGCCACGGTAGCGGCAGATACGCAGTATTTT. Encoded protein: CATVAADTQYF.

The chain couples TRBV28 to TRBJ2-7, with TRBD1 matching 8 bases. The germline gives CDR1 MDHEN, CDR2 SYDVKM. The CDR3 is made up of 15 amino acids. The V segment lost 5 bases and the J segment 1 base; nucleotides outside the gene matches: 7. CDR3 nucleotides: TGTGCCAGCAGTGAGACAGGGGAAGTTTCCTACGAGCAGTACTTC. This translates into CASSETGEVSYEQYF.

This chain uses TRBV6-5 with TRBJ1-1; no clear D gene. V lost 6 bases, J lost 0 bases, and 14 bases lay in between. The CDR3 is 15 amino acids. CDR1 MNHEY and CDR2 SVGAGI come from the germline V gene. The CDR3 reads CASRSPSSLNTEAFF. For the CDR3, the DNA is TGTGCCAGCAGATCTCCTTCAAGTCTGAACACTGAAGCTTTCTTT.

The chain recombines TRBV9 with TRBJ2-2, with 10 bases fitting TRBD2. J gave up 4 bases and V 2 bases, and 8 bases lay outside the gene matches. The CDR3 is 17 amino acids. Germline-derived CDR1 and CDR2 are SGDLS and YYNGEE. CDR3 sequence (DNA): TGTGCCAGCAGCGTTAATAGCGGGAGGCCGGGCACCGGGGAGCTGTTTTTT. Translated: CASSVNSGRPGTGELFF. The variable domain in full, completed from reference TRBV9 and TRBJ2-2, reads DSGVTQTPKHLITATGQRVTLRCSPRSGDLSVYWYQQSLDQGLQFLIQYYNGEERAKGNILERFSAQQFPDLHSELNLSSLELGDSALYFCASSVNSGRPGTGELFFGEGSRLTVL.

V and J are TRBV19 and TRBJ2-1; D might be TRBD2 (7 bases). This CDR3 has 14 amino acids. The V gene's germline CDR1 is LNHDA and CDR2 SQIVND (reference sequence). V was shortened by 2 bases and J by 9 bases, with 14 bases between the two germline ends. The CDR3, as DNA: TGTGCCAGTAGTATAAAGGGGGGGCCTCCTGAGCAGTTCTTC. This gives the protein CASSIKGGPPEQFF.

The DNA for the CDR3 is TGTGCCAGCAGCCCGGGGACAGGGGGCGCCTACGAGCAGTACTTC. This translates into CASSPGTGGAYEQYF. V and J are TRBV13 and TRBJ2-7; 12 bases are a match to TRBD1. Germline V gene sequence: CDR1 PRHDT, CDR2 FYEKMQ (reference sequence). Losses at the gene ends were 5 bases for V and 2 bases for J; bases not matched to a gene: 4. The CDR3 covers 15 residues.

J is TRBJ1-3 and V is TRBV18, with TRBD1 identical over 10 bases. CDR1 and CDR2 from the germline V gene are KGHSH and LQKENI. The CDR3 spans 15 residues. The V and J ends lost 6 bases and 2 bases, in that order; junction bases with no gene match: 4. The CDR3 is CASSSGTGAGNTIYF. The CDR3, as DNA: TGTGCCAGCTCTTCCGGGACAGGGGCTGGAAACACCATATATTTT.

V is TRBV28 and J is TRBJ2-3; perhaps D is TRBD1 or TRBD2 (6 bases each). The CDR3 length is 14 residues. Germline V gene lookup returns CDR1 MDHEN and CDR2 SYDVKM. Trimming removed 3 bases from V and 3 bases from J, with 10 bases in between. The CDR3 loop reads CASSFRGQTDTQYF. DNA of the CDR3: TGTGCCAGCAGTTTTCGGGGGCAAACAGATACGCAGTATTTT.

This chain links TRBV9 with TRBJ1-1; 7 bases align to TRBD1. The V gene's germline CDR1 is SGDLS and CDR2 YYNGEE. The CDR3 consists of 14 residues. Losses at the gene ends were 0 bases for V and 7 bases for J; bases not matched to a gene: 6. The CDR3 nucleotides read TGTGCCAGCAGCGTAGGGGGGTCAGGGGGTGAAGCTTTCTTT. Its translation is CASSVGGSGGEAFF.